What follows are 3 T cell receptor beta chains derived from one specimen sequenced in a study of neurological immune-mediated disorders. TCRdb fed the 5' RACE reads into MiXCR, producing one record per CDR3 protein. The data contain approximately 130,000 distinct CDR3 sequences, about 3.2% of them singletons. Sequences were obtained from PBMCs. These receptors all come from a woman aged 25 to 45 with multiple sclerosis.

The chain combines TRBV18 with TRBJ2-7; D may be TRBD2 (6 bases). Per germline, CDR1 KGHSH and CDR2 LQKENI. CDR3 length: 16 amino acids. The V gene lost 5 bases and the J gene lost 3 bases, with 20 bases spanning the gap. The DNA for the CDR3 is TGTGCCAGCTCATCGGGGCCCGCGGGATATCTCTACGAGCAGTACTTC. It codes for CASSSGPAGYLYEQYF.

The sample holds many counts of this clonotype. The J gene is TRBJ1-2, the V gene TRBV5-5; the D is unclear. The CDR3 consists of 14 residues. CDR1 is SGHKS, CDR2 YYEKEE, per germline (reference sequence). V was cut by 0 bases and J by 5 bases, with 11 bases left in between. The CDR3 DNA is TGTGCCAGCAGCTTGGGAGTAGGATTGTATGGCTACACCTTC. Protein sequence: CASSLGVGLYGYTF.

This clonotype occurred many times. The J gene is TRBJ1-1, the V gene TRBV19; weak D call: TRBD1 (5 bases). Germline-derived CDR1 and CDR2 are LNHDA and SQIVND (reference sequence). V was trimmed by 6 bases and J by 7 bases, leaving 18 bases between them. CDR3 length: 14 residues. For the CDR3, the DNA is TGTGCCAGTAGCCCAGACTGGGGGGGAGGTGAAGCTTTCTTT. It specifies CASSPDWGGGEAFF.